Listed below are T cell receptor beta chains from one sample, sequenced in a study of control samples from healthy donors and cancer patients. This table comes from immunoSEQ multiplex PCR, and its TCRdb copy is limited to in-frame clones, with some not included. The sample lists about 120,000 clones; around 92% were seen once. Input material: blood. These receptors were collected from a man in his fifties in good health. Both conserved end residues are part of each CDR3. A D gene is named only where the DNA matches it firmly. Only part of the rows carry a size: once, few, many, or a class if the clone is expanded.

d_call j_call v_call clone_size cdr3_aa cdr3_nt
NA TRBJ1-6 TRBV4-1 NA CASSKQAPGGGSPLHF TGCGCCAGCAGCAAACAGGCCCCCGGGGGCGGATCACCCCTCCACTTT
NA TRBJ1-5 TRBV18 NA CASSPRQMYSNQPQHF TGTGCCAGCTCACCACGGCAGATGTATAGCAATCAGCCCCAGCATTTT
NA TRBJ1-4 TRBV30 once CAWTPHNEKLFF TGTGCCTGGACCCCCCATAATGAAAAACTGTTTTTT
TRBD2 TRBJ2-3 TRBV7-8 once CASSQWGGGGDTQYF TGTGCCAGCAGCCAGTGGGGGGGAGGAGGAGATACGCAGTATTTT
NA TRBJ1-2 TRBV12-3/TRBV12-4 few CASSLAGLYGYTF TGTGCCAGCAGTTTGGCAGGGCTCTATGGCTACACCTTC
NA TRBJ1-3 TRBV24-1 NA CATSDSLSRPRGNTIYF TGTGCCACCAGTGATTCTCTATCCAGGCCCCGAGGAAACACCATATATTTT
TRBD2 TRBJ2-7 TRBV2 few CASKGLAGVEQYF TGTGCCAGCAAGGGACTAGCGGGGGTCGAGCAGTACTTC
TRBD1 TRBJ1-1 TRBV18 NA CASSRTGDTEAFF TGTGCCAGCTCCCGGACAGGGGACACTGAAGCTTTCTTT
NA TRBJ1-2 TRBV19 NA CASSIYGEDGYTF TGTGCCAGTAGTATATACGGGGAGGATGGCTACACCTTC
TRBD1 TRBJ2-3 TRBV5-1 NA CASSLWGQATDTQYF TGCGCCAGCAGCTTGTGGGGACAGGCGACAGATACGCAGTATTTT
TRBD1 TRBJ2-7 TRBV14 NA CASSSLRTGGRDEQYF TGTGCCAGCAGCTCCCTCCGGACAGGGGGCAGGGACGAGCAGTACTTC
TRBD1 TRBJ1-1 TRBV6-2/TRBV6-3 NA CASSSWDRGKAFF TGTGCCAGCAGTTCCTGGGACAGGGGTAAAGCTTTCTTT
NA TRBJ1-2 TRBV5-8 once CASSLLKDTGDPLYGYTF TGTGCCAGCAGCTTGCTTAAGGACACGGGGGACCCCCTCTATGGCTACACCTTC
TRBD1 TRBJ1-1 TRBV19 NA CASITIGQGEGNTEAFF TGTGCCAGTATTACCATCGGACAGGGGGAAGGGAACACTGAAGCTTTCTTT
NA TRBJ1-1 TRBV30 NA CAGQNLGPVTEAFF TGTGCCGGACAGAATCTCGGGCCCGTCACTGAAGCTTTCTTT
TRBD1 TRBJ2-7 TRBV7-2 NA CASSFYRGPSSYEQYF TGTGCCAGCAGCTTCTACAGGGGGCCCAGCTCCTACGAGCAGTACTTC
NA TRBJ1-4 TRBV19 NA CASSYGPRREKLFF TGTGCCAGTAGTTACGGGCCAAGACGGGAAAAACTGTTTTTT
NA TRBJ1-6 TRBV2 NA CASSLVLGSPLHF TGTGCCAGCAGTTTGGTCCTCGGATCACCCCTCCACTTT
NA TRBJ1-1 TRBV2 once CASRTQNTEAFF TGTGCCAGCAGAACCCAGAACACTGAAGCTTTCTTT
NA TRBJ1-6 TRBV4-3 NA CASSQGDGFNSPLHF TGCGCCAGCAGCCAAGGGGATGGGTTTAATTCACCCCTCCACTTT
NA TRBJ1-5 TRBV29-1 NA CSVSVSGAPGNQPQHF TGCAGCGTTAGTGTATCAGGGGCGCCGGGCAATCAGCCCCAGCATTTT
NA TRBJ1-5 TRBV9 NA CASSGAGSNQPQHF TGTGCCAGCAGCGGGGCGGGGAGCAATCAGCCCCAGCATTTT
TRBD1 TRBJ1-2 TRBV6-5 NA CASTKRTGSKGYTF TGTGCCAGCACTAAGAGGACAGGGAGTAAGGGCTACACCTTC
NA TRBJ2-3 TRBV5-1 NA CASSFSGAGTDTQYF TGCGCCAGCAGCTTTTCGGGGGCCGGCACAGATACGCAGTATTTT
TRBD1 TRBJ1-5 TRBV19 few CASSRVPGQGNQPQHF TGTGCCAGTAGCCGCGTCCCGGGACAGGGAAATCAGCCCCAGCATTTT
TRBD1 TRBJ1-2 TRBV5-1 NA CASSNTSWTGANYGYTF TGCGCCAGCAGCAACACCTCCTGGACAGGGGCTAACTATGGCTACACCTTC
TRBD1 TRBJ1-2 TRBV5-6 NA CASSVGQGAYGYTF TGTGCCAGCAGCGTGGGACAGGGGGCTTATGGCTACACCTTC
NA TRBJ1-5 TRBV5-1 NA CASSLGGVLNQPQHF TGCGCCAGCAGCTTGGGAGGGGTCCTTAATCAGCCCCAGCATTTT
NA TRBJ1-1 TRBV6-6 NA CASSYSGRSTEAFF TGTGCCAGCAGTTACTCGGGGAGATCGACTGAAGCTTTCTTT
NA TRBJ1-1 TRBV19 NA CASSASSTNTEAFF TGTGCCAGTAGTGCCTCCTCAACGAACACTGAAGCTTTCTTT
NA TRBJ2-7 TRBV2 NA CASSEGSGYEQYF TGTGCCAGCAGTGAAGGGTCGGGCTACGAGCAGTACTTC
NA TRBJ1-2 TRBV4-3 NA CASSQDTQGLFYGYTF TGCGCCAGCAGCCAAGATACGCAGGGTCTCTTTTATGGCTACACCTTC
NA TRBJ1-2 TRBV4-3 NA CASSQEWRDYGYTF TGCGCCAGCAGCCAAGAATGGAGGGACTATGGCTACACCTTC
TRBD1 TRBJ1-2 TRBV3-1/TRBV3-2 few CASSRQGSYGYTF TGTGCCAGCAGCCGACAGGGATCCTATGGCTACACCTTC
NA TRBJ1-2 TRBV2 NA CASINAGDGGYTF TGTGCCAGCATCAACGCCGGTGACGGTGGCTACACCTTC
NA TRBJ2-4 TRBV19 NA CASSRAWQDLAKNIQYF TGTGCCAGTAGTAGGGCGTGGCAAGACCTAGCCAAAAACATTCAGTACTTC